These 16 T cell receptor beta chains were all obtained from the same sample, sequenced in a study of CD8 T cells in Susac syndrome. Random hexamers were used to reverse transcribe an amount of about 0.45 to 1 ug RNA. TCRdb recomputed calls from the immunoSEQ multiplex PCR reads with MiXCR, one row per CDR3 protein. Counted here are about 150,000 distinct CDR3 sequences, roughly 96% occurring once; the ten biggest clones make up approximately 0.11%. Sequencing used CD4+ T cells from PBMCs. Every receptor here comes from a human donor with multiple sclerosis.

The chain joins TRBV27 to TRBJ2-7; D may be TRBD1 (5 bases). Germline V lookup: CDR1 MNHEY, CDR2 SMNVEV (reference sequence). The CDR3 has 13 residues. The V and J ends lost 6 bases and 4 bases respectively, with 13 bases between them. CDR3 sequence (DNA): TGTGCCAGCAGACTTCAGGGTACTTACGAGCAGTACTTC. Amino acids: CASRLQGTYEQYF.

V usage is TRBV27 and J usage is TRBJ2-7; 13 nucleotides line up with TRBD2. The CDR3 spans 14 residues. V trimming: 4 bases; J trimming: 5 bases; junction bases outside the gene matches: 2. Germline-derived CDR1 and CDR2 are MNHEY and SMNVEV (reference sequence). CDR3 bases: TGTGCCAGCAGTTCCGGACTAGCGGGAGACGAGCAGTACTTC. It encodes CASSSGLAGDEQYF.

In nucleotides, the CDR3 is TGCAGCGTTGGTCAGACAGGGACAGGGGAGTTTGGCTACACCTTC. Amino acids: CSVGQTGTGEFGYTF. The rearrangement uses TRBV29-1 and TRBJ1-2, with TRBD1 identical over 10 bases. Losses at the gene ends were 4 bases for V and 7 bases for J; bases not matched to a gene: 12. CDR3 size: 15 residues. The V gene's germline CDR1 is SQVTM and CDR2 ANQGSEA.

The chain links TRBV30 to TRBJ2-5, with 8 positions matching TRBD2. In germline, CDR1 is GTSNPN, CDR2 SVGIG (reference sequence). V gave up 4 bases and J gave up 7 bases; unmatched junction bases: 23. The CDR3 is 18 residues long. The CDR3 bases are TGTGCCTGGAAGGGGTACGGGGGGGACCAGATTTCTTTCGGGACCCAGTACTTC. Encoded protein: CAWKGYGGDQISFGTQYF.

The V and J genes are TRBV9 and TRBJ2-5, with D possibly matching TRBD1 (5 bases). The CDR3 contains 15 residues. Trimming cost V 0 bases and J 5 bases, with 14 bases left between them. Germline CDR1 SGDLS, CDR2 YYNGEE. The CDR3 loop is CASSVGAGIGETQYF. CDR3 bases: TGTGCCAGCAGCGTAGGGGCAGGGATCGGGGAGACCCAGTACTTC. The variable domain in full, with the rest retrieved from reference TRBV9 and TRBJ2-5, is DSGVTQTPKHLITATGQRVTLRCSPRSGDLSVYWYQQSLDQGLQFLIQYYNGEERAKGNILERFSAQQFPDLHSELNLSSLELGDSALYFCASSVGAGIGETQYFGPGTRLLVL.

This clonotype was seen only once. The chain is built from TRBV7-9 and TRBJ1-2; a weak D match, TRBD1 (5 bases). Germline V gene sequence: CDR1 SEHNR, CDR2 FQNEAQ (reference sequence). CDR3 length equals 14 residues. Trimming shortened V by 0 bases and J by 8 bases, and 13 bases separated the two germline ends. CDR3 sequence (DNA): TGTGCCAGCAGCTTAGCGCGGGACCTGCGAGGCTACACCTTC. Protein sequence: CASSLARDLRGYTF.

This clonotype has a single count. J is TRBJ2-7 and V is TRBV28, with D uncertain. V was pared by 4 bases and J by 6 bases, with 10 bases between. Germline V gives CDR1 MDHEN, CDR2 SYDVKM. CDR3 size: 12 residues. CDR3 amino acids: CASSSPLGEQYF. DNA for the CDR3: TGTGCCAGCAGTTCCCCTCTCGGCGAGCAGTACTTC.

The chain carries TRBV29-1 and TRBJ1-2, with D unresolved. V was cut by 8 bases and J by 8 bases, with 18 bases left in between. The CDR3 covers 12 residues. Per the germline V gene, CDR1 is SQVTM and CDR2 is ANQGSEA. DNA for the CDR3: TGCAGCACACGAAATAACGTCAGGGGCTACACCTTC. As protein: CSTRNNVRGYTF. Full variable domain (missing parts from reference TRBV29-1 and TRBJ1-2): SAVISQKPSRDICQRGTSLTIQCQVDSQVTMMFWYRQQPGQSLTLIATANQGSEATYESGFVIDKFPISRPNLTFSTLTVSNMSPEDSSIYLCSTRNNVRGYTFGSGTRLTVV.

J is TRBJ2-1 and V is TRBV12-3 or TRBV12-4; tentative D call: TRBD1 (5 bases). The CDR3 contains 14 residues. Trimming cost V 5 bases and J 9 bases, with 17 bases left between them. The CDR3 coding sequence is TGTGCCAGCAGTGATAGGGGCCTGGCAGGTGAGCAGTTCTTC. Translation: CASSDRGLAGEQFF.

This chain connects TRBV12-3 or TRBV12-4 to TRBJ2-3; maybe TRBD2 (5 bases). The CDR3 extends over 14 amino acids. Between the trimmed V and J ends, which lost 7 bases and 5 bases, there was a span of 16 bases. In nucleotides, the CDR3 is TGTGCCAGCACCCAAACTAGTTCCGGAGATACGCAGTATTTT. This encodes CASTQTSSGDTQYF.

This sequence joins TRBV15 and TRBJ2-7, with D tentatively TRBD1 or TRBD2 (5 bases each). The CDR3 spans 15 residues. V gave up 6 bases and J gave up 4 bases, with 19 bases separating them. Germline CDR1 is LNHNV and CDR2 is YYDKDF (reference sequence). As DNA, the CDR3 is TGTGCCACCAGTACAGAGTATGGGGGTGGATACGAGCAGTACTTC. The encoded protein is CATSTEYGGGYEQYF.

The chain joins TRBV6-5 to TRBJ2-7; D perhaps matches TRBD2 (5 bases). CDR3 size: 15 residues. Per the germline V gene, CDR1 is MNHEY and CDR2 is SVGAGI. The ends were cut back, 4 bases at V and 3 bases at J, with 16 bases in the middle. The CDR3 loop reads CASSSEWGALYEQYF. The CDR3, as DNA: TGTGCCAGCAGTTCCGAGTGGGGAGCCCTCTACGAGCAGTACTTC.

This chain joins TRBV5-1 and TRBJ1-1; 11 positions match TRBD1. V lost 3 bases, J lost 4 bases, and 5 bases stayed unmatched. Germline V lookup: CDR1 SGHRS, CDR2 YFSETQ. The length of the CDR3 is 15 residues. The CDR3 region has the DNA TGCGCCAGCAGCTCGGACAGGGGGCTGGTCACTGAAGCTTTCTTT. Amino acid sequence: CASSSDRGLVTEAFF.

This chain links TRBV29-1 with TRBJ1-1; no firm D call. Germline CDR1 reads SQVTM; CDR2 reads ANQGSEA. V shed 4 bases and J shed 4 bases, with 10 bases lying between them. The CDR3 is 12 amino acids. The CDR3 bases are TGCAGCGTTGTGTTGATTGGCACTGAAGCTTTCTTT. Protein sequence: CSVVLIGTEAFF.

This chain uses TRBV6-5 with TRBJ2-3; D unresolved. Trimming left V 6 bases short and J 4 bases short, with 11 bases between. CDR3 length: 13 amino acids. CDR1 MNHEY and CDR2 SVGAGI come from the germline V gene. This CDR3 is CASSPLGADTQYF. CDR3 in DNA: TGTGCCAGCAGCCCCTTAGGAGCAGATACGCAGTATTTT.

This clonotype was seen once. The rearrangement uses TRBV20-1 and TRBJ1-5; D is perhaps TRBD1 (5 bases). The V end lost 5 bases, the J end lost 3 bases, and 17 bases lay between the germline ends. The V gene's germline CDR1 is DFQATT and CDR2 SNEGSKA (reference sequence). This CDR3 has 15 residues. This CDR3 is CSAARDGAVNQPQHF. The CDR3 DNA follows: TGCAGTGCTGCCCGGGACGGCGCCGTCAATCAGCCCCAGCATTTT.